The 25 T cell receptor beta chains reported below all come from one sample, sequenced in a study of T cell clones after liver transplantation. The method was immunoSEQ multiplex PCR; TCRdb's version includes in-frame clones alone and lacks a portion of them. The sample holds more than 95,000 clones, around 83% seen once. The sequencing here drew on CD4+ T cells from blood, taken before liver transplant. These receptors were collected from a human donor who received a liver transplant.

This clone was counted only a few times. V and J are TRBV6-5 and TRBJ2-1; 8 nucleotides agree with TRBD2. After removal of 4 bases from V and 10 bases from J, the junction contained 6 bases not matched to a gene. This CDR3 spans 13 amino acids. Germline V CDR1 and CDR2: MNHEY, SVGAGI. In nucleotides, the CDR3 is TGTGCCAGCAGTTTAGACCAGCGGGGGGAGCAGTTCTTC. Protein: CASSLDQRGEQFF.

V and J are TRBV5-1 and TRBJ2-7; TRBD2 agrees at 14 bases. Germline CDR1 SGHRS, CDR2 YFSETQ. V lost 3 bases and J lost 7; bases outside the gene matches: 3. The CDR3 consists of 14 residues. As DNA, the CDR3 is TGCGCCAGCAGCTGGGGACTAGCGGGAGATGAGCAGTACTTC. As protein: CASSWGLAGDEQYF.

The chain links TRBV12-2 to TRBJ2-7; TRBD2, as called in the table, went unchecked against the DNA. TRBV12-2 is annotated as a pseudogene. The CDR3 extends over 16 amino acids. CDR3 residues: CASLLSRGESSYEQYF. CDR3 DNA: TGTGCAAGTCTCCTCTCGCGGGGAGAGAGCTCCTACGAGCAGTACTTC.

The chain couples TRBV10-3 to TRBJ2-2; D is unresolved. CDR1 and CDR2 from the germline V gene are ENHRY and SYGVKD. The CDR3 length is 16 residues. Trimming removed 3 bases from V and 2 bases from J, with 13 bases in between. The CDR3 sequence: CAISDAGVTNTGELFF. The CDR3 DNA follows: TGTGCCATCAGTGACGCTGGGGTTACCAACACCGGGGAGCTGTTTTTT.

This chain's CDR3 is CASSSQREAINLAKNIQYF. The CDR3 bases are TGTGCCAGCAGCTCCCAGCGGGAGGCAATAAATCTAGCCAAAAACATTCAGTACTTC. The rearrangement joins TRBV11-3 to TRBJ2-4; 9 bases match TRBD2. V lost 4 bases, J lost 0 bases, and 13 bases stayed unmatched. The CDR3 covers 19 residues. Germline lookup yields CDR1 SGHNT and CDR2 YENEEA. The entire variable domain, with the rest obtained from reference TRBV11-3 and TRBJ2-4, is as follows: EAGVVQSPRYKIIEKKQPVAFWCNPISGHNTLYWYLQNLGQGPELLIRYENEEAVDDSQLPKDRFSAERLKGVDSTLKIQPAELGDSAVYLCASSSQREAINLAKNIQYFGAGTRLSVL.

The rearrangement links TRBV11-2 to TRBJ2-4, with 9 bases that match TRBD2. The CDR3 runs 17 residues. The germline V gene has CDR1 SGHAT and CDR2 FQNNGV. After removal of 6 bases from V and 0 bases from J, the junction contained 9 bases not matched to a gene. The CDR3 nucleotides are TGTGCCAGCAGGAGGGTAGCGGGGGACCTAGCCAAAAACATTCAGTACTTC. It encodes CASRRVAGDLAKNIQYF. The whole variable domain, remainder taken from reference TRBV11-2 and TRBJ2-4, is EAGVAQSPRYKIIEKRQSVAFWCNPISGHATLYWYQQILGQGPKLLIQFQNNGVVDDSQLPKDRFSAERLKGVDSTLKIQPAKLEDSAVYLCASRRVAGDLAKNIQYFGAGTRLSVL.

The chain joins TRBV19 to TRBJ2-2; D is unclear. From germline, CDR1 is LNHDA and CDR2 SQIVND (reference sequence). Trimming left V 6 bases short and J 1 base short, with 9 bases between. This CDR3 comprises 14 residues. The CDR3 loop is CASRPWGNTGELFF. CDR3 in DNA: TGTGCCAGTAGGCCCTGGGGGAACACCGGGGAGCTGTTTTTT.

This CDR3 is CASKRNSAETQYF. In nucleotides, the CDR3 is TGTGCTTCGAAAAGGAATTCGGCTGAGACCCAGTACTTC. V and J are TRBV6-5 and TRBJ2-5; no firm D call. This CDR3 is built from 13 residues. Germline-derived CDR1 and CDR2 are MNHEY and SVGAGI.

V gene TRBV4-1 combines with J gene TRBJ2-1; a weak D match, TRBD1 (7 bases). This CDR3 region has 16 residues. Trimming left V 0 bases short and J 5 bases short, with 14 bases between. Per germline, CDR1 MGHRA and CDR2 YSYEKL. The DNA of the CDR3 is TGCGCCAGCAGCCAAGAGGTGACTAGGGGGCACAATGAGCAGTTCTTC. This encodes CASSQEVTRGHNEQFF.

The gene calls are TRBV4-2 and TRBJ2-5, with 12 bases lining up with TRBD2. The germline V gene encodes CDR1 LGHNA and CDR2 YNFKEQ. CDR3 length: 19 amino acids. V lost 0 bases to trimming and J lost 1 base; unmatched junction nucleotides: 9. The CDR3 region is CASSQESLAGGNGQETQYF. In DNA, the CDR3 is TGTGCCAGCAGCCAAGAGTCTCTAGCGGGGGGGAATGGCCAAGAGACCCAGTACTTC.

J is TRBJ1-1 and V is TRBV30; tentative D call: TRBD1 (5 bases). V gave up 1 base and J gave up 3 bases, with 12 bases separating them. The CDR3 contains 14 residues. Germline V gene sequence: CDR1 GTSNPN, CDR2 SVGIG (reference sequence). The CDR3 loop reads CAWSAWGGDTEAFF. CDR3 DNA sequence: TGTGCCTGGAGTGCTTGGGGGGGGGACACTGAAGCTTTCTTT.

This clone has a single count. The CDR3 region has the DNA TGTGCCAGCAGTGAAGTAGGGGGGCCTCGTGAAGCTTTCTTT. Amino acids: CASSEVGGPREAFF. This chain joins TRBV2 and TRBJ1-1, with D possibly matching TRBD1 (6 bases). Trimming took 1 base from V and 7 from J, leaving 13 bases between them. Germline V gene sequence: CDR1 SNHLY, CDR2 FYNNEI. This CDR3 has 14 amino acids.

The gene calls are TRBV23-1 and TRBJ2-5; D possibly corresponds to TRBD1 (6 bases). TRBV23-1 is assigned to the ORF class and has an uncertain function. The CDR3 length is 13 residues. Trimming left V 3 bases short and J 4 bases short, with 9 bases between. The CDR3 DNA reads TGCGCCAGCAGTCAGGGGGCCGGAGAGACCCAGTACTTC. Its translation is CASSQGAGETQYF.

The chain joins TRBV10-1 to TRBJ2-7; no definite D call. This CDR3 contains 12 residues. V shed 0 bases and J shed 3 bases, with 3 bases lying between them. The germline CDR1 and CDR2 sequences are WNHNN and SYGVQD (reference sequence). For the CDR3, the DNA is TGCGCCAGCAGTGAGTCAGACTACGAGCAGTACTTC. Translation gives CASSESDYEQYF.

The chain is built from TRBV7-2 and TRBJ1-4, with a tentative D call TRBD1 (5 bases). There are 14 residues in the CDR3. The ends were cut back, 1 base at V and 12 bases at J, with 15 bases in the middle. CDR1 and CDR2 from the germline V gene are SGHTA and FQGNSA. The CDR3 bases are TGTGCCAGCAGCTTAGATCGAAGGGACGGGGAACTGTTTTTT. Translated: CASSLDRRDGELFF.

The J gene is TRBJ2-6, the V gene TRBV19; TRBD2 might be the D (5 bases). The CDR3 is 17 residues long. V lost 3 bases and J lost 2, with 14 bases in between. CDR1 is LNHDA and CDR2 is SQIVND in the germline V gene (reference sequence). The CDR3 nucleotides read TGTGCCAGTAGTATGGCCCTGGTGCGGGCTGGGGCCAACGTCCTGACTTTC. It translates to CASSMALVRAGANVLTF.

V gene TRBV28 combines with J gene TRBJ2-7; D is undetermined. In germline, CDR1 is MDHEN, CDR2 SYDVKM. CDR3 size: 15 residues. V dropped 5 bases and J dropped 3 bases, with 17 bases sitting between them. As DNA, the CDR3 is TGTGCCAGCAGTCGCCCCAAGGCCAAGAACTACGAGCAGTACTTC. Residues: CASSRPKAKNYEQYF.

Only one count was recorded for this clone. The chain joins TRBV18 to TRBJ1-2; 11 bases fit TRBD1. The V gene end was trimmed by 3 bases and the J gene end by 5 bases; junction bases not matched to a gene: 5. CDR3 length: 15 residues. Germline assignment: CDR1 KGHSH and CDR2 LQKENI. The CDR3 loop reads CASSPTGQGEYGYTF. As DNA, the CDR3 is TGTGCCAGCTCACCGACGGGACAGGGGGAGTATGGCTACACCTTC.

A single count supports this clone. Its ends do not fully match the called genes, so a read error is possible. The chain employs TRBV4-3 and TRBJ2-3, with unresolved D. The germline CDR1 and CDR2 sequences are LGHNA and YSLEER. This CDR3 has 15 amino acids. This CDR3 is CAGSQDARNTDTQYF. DNA of the CDR3: TGCGCCGGCAGCCAAGACGCCCGTAACACAGATACGCAGTATTTT.

The chain has TRBV5-1 and TRBJ2-2, with no clear D. CDR1 SGHRS and CDR2 YFSETQ come from the germline V gene. CDR3 size: 13 residues. V lost 4 bases, J lost 4 bases, and 8 bases lay in between. Here the CDR3 reads CASSGTSTGELFF. In DNA, the CDR3 is TGCGCCAGCAGCGGAACCAGCACCGGGGAGCTGTTTTTT.

The chain couples TRBV4-2 to TRBJ2-5, with D possibly matching TRBD2 (7 bases). This CDR3 is built from 15 residues. Germline CDR1 reads LGHNA; CDR2 reads YNFKEQ. Trimming pared 4 bases from V and 2 bases from J, leaving 14 bases between. CDR3 sequence reads: CASSPGGGAQETQYF. The CDR3 DNA follows: TGTGCCAGCAGCCCGGGGGGCGGGGCGCAAGAGACCCAGTACTTC.

The V gene is TRBV29-1, the J gene TRBJ1-4, with no clear D. Germline V gene lookup returns CDR1 SQVTM and CDR2 ANQGSEA. The CDR3 runs 13 residues. Trimming removed 1 base at V and 7 bases at J, with 10 bases between. Written as DNA, the CDR3 is TGCAGCGTTGAAGGGACGGCCAGTGAAAAACTGTTTTTT. Amino acid sequence: CSVEGTASEKLFF.

This chain joins TRBV6-1 and TRBJ1-5; D unclear. Germline CDR1 is MNHNS and CDR2 is SASEGT. The CDR3 extends over 12 amino acids. V lost 3 bases and J 6 bases, leaving 6 bases between the germline ends. The CDR3 sequence is CASSDGAQPQHF. In DNA form, the CDR3 reads TGTGCCAGCAGTGATGGCGCTCAGCCCCAGCATTTT.

The V call is TRBV28, the J call TRBJ2-7, with a tentative D call TRBD1 (6 bases). In germline, CDR1 is MDHEN, CDR2 SYDVKM. The CDR3 length is 16 residues. V lost 7 bases and J 3 bases, leaving 22 bases between the germline ends. CDR3 in amino acids: CASTPRGRGTHYEQYF. CDR3 coding DNA: TGTGCCAGCACCCCCCGGGGCAGGGGCACCCACTACGAGCAGTACTTC.

This clone was observed a single time. CDR3 sequence: CASSAGGAGYTF. CDR3 sequence (DNA): TGTGCCAGCAGTGCAGGGGGGGCTGGCTACACCTTC. The chain combines TRBV2 with TRBJ1-2; 7 bases align to TRBD1. The CDR3 totals 12 residues. Germline V gene sequence: CDR1 SNHLY, CDR2 FYNNEI. The ends lost 4 bases at V and 7 bases at J; junction bases unmatched: 3.